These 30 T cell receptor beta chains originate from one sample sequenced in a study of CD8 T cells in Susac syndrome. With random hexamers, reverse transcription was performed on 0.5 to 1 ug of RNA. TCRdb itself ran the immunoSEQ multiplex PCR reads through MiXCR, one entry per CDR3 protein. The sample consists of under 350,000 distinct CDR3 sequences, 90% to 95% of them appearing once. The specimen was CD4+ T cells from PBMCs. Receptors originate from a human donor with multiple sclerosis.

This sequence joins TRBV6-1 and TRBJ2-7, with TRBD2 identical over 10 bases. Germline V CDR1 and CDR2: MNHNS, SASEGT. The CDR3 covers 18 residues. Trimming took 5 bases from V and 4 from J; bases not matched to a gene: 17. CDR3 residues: CASSRGGLASRGEYEQYF. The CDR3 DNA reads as TGTGCCAGCAGTCGGGGGGGACTAGCGAGTCGGGGCGAATACGAGCAGTACTTC.

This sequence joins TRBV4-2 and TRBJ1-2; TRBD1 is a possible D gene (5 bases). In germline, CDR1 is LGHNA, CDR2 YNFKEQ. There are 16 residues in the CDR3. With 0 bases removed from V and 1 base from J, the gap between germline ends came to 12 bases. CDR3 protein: CASSQEGAAINYGYTF. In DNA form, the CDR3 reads TGTGCCAGCAGCCAAGAAGGGGCGGCGATTAACTATGGCTACACCTTC.

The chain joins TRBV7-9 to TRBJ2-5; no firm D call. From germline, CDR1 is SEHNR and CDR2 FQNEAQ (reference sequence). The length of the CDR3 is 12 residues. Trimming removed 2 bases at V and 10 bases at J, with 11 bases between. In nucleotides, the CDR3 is TGTGCCAGCAGCTTAATTAACCGAAACCAGTACTTC. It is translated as CASSLINRNQYF.

CDR3 protein: CASSSSLAGAPEQYF. DNA of the CDR3: TGTGCCAGCAGCTCCTCACTAGCGGGAGCCCCCGAGCAGTACTTC. The chain uses TRBV7-8 and TRBJ2-7; 11 bases agree with TRBD2. Germline-derived CDR1 and CDR2 are SGHVS and FQNEAQ. The length of the CDR3 is 15 residues. The junction had 8 bases not matched to a gene; V was cut back by 4 bases and J by 6 bases.

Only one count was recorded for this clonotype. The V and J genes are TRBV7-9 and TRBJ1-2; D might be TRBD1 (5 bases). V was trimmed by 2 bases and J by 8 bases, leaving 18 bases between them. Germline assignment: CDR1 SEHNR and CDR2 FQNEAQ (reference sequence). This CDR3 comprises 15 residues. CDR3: CASSLLEGPGGGYTF. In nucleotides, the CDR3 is TGTGCCAGCAGCTTATTGGAGGGACCGGGGGGAGGCTACACCTTC.

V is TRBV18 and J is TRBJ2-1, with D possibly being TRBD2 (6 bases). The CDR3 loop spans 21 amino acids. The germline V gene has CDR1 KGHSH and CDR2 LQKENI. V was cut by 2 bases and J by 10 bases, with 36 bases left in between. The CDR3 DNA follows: TGTGCCAGCTCACCAACCGGGCGGGATAACGGACGCGTCAATTTGCGAGTCGAGCAGTTCTTC. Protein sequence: CASSPTGRDNGRVNLRVEQFF.

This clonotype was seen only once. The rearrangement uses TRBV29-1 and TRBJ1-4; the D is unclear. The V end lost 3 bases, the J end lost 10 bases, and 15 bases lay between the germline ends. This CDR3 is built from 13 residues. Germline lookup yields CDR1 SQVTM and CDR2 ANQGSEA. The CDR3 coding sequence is TGCAGCGTTGAGGCAGGCTCCGGCGGAAAACTGTTTTTT. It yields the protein CSVEAGSGGKLFF.

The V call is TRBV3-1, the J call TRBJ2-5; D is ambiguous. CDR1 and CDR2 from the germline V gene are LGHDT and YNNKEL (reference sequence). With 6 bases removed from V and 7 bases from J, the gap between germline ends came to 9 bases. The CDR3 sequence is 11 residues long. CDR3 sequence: CASSGRATQYF. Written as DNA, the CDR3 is TGTGCCAGCAGTGGACGGGCGACCCAGTACTTC.

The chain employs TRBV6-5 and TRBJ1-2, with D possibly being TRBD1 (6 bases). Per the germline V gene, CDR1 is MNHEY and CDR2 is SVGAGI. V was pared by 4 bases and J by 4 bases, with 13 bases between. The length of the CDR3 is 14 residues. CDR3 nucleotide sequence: TGTGCCAGCAGTTTGAGGGGGGGATTCTATGGCTACACCTTC. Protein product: CASSLRGGFYGYTF.

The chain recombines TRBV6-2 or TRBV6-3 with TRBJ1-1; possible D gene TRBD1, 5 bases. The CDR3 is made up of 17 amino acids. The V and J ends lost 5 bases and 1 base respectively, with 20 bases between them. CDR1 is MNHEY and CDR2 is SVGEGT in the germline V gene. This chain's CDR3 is CASSRTYWDQGNTEAFF. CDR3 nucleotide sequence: TGTGCCAGCAGTAGGACCTACTGGGACCAAGGGAACACTGAAGCTTTCTTT.

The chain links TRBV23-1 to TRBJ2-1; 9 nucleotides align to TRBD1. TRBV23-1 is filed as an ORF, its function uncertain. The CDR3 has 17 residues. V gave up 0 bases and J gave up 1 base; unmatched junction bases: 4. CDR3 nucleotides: TGCGCCAGCAGTCAATCCGAGGGGACAGGGTCCTACAATGAGCAGTTCTTC. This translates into CASSQSEGTGSYNEQFF.

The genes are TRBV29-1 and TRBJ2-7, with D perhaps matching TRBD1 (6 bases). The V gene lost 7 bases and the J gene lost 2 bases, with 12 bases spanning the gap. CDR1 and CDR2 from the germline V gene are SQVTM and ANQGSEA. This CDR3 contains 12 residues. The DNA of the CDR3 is TGCAGCGCCAGACAGGCCGCCTACGAGCAGTACTTC. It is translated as CSARQAAYEQYF.

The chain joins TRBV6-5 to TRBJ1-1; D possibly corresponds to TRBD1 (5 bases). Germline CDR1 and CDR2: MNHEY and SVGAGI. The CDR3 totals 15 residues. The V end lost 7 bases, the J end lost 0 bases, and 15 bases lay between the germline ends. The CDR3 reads CASTLTGRMNTEAFF. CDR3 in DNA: TGTGCCAGCACCCTAACAGGACGGATGAACACTGAAGCTTTCTTT.

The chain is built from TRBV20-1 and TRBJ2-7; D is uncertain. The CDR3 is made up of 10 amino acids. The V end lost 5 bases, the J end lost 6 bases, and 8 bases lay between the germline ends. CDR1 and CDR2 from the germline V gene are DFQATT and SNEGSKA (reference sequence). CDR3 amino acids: CSASHTEQYF. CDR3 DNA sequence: TGCAGTGCTTCTCACACCGAGCAGTACTTC.

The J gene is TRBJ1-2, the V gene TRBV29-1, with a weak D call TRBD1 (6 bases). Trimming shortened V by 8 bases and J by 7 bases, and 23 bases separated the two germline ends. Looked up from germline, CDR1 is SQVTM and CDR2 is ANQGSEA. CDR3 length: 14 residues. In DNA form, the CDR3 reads TGCAGCTTCCGCTCGGGGGCGGTTGGTATTGGCTACACCTTC. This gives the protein CSFRSGAVGIGYTF.

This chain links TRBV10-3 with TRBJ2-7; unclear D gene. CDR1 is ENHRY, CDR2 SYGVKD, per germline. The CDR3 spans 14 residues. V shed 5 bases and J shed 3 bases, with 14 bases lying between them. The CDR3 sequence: CAISPSTRSYEQYF. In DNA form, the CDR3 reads TGTGCCATCAGTCCCTCGACTCGAAGCTACGAGCAGTACTTC.

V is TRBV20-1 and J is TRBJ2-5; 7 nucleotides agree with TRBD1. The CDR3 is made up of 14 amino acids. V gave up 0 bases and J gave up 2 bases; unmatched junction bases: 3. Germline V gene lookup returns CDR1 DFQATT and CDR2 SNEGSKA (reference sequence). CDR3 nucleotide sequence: TGCAGTGCTAGAGATGGCAGGGGGCAAGAGACCCAGTACTTC. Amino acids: CSARDGRGQETQYF.

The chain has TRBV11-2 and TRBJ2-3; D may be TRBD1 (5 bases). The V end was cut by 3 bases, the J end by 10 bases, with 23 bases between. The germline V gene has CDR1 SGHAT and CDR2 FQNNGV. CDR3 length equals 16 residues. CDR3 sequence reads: CASSFTLLRPGMSQYF. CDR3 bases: TGTGCCAGCAGCTTCACTCTGTTGCGCCCAGGGATGTCGCAGTATTTT.

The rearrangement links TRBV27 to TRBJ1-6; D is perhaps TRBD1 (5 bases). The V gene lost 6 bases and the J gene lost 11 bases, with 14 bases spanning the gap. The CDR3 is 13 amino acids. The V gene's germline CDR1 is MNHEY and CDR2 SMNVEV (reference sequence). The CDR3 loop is CASSPWGTAPLHF. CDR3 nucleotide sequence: TGTGCCAGCAGCCCTTGGGGGACGGCACCCCTCCACTTT.

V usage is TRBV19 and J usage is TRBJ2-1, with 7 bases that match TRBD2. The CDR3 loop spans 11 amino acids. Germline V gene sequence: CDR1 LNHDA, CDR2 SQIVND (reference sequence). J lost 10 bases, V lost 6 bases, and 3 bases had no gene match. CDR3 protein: CASSQGGEQFF. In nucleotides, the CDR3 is TGTGCCAGTAGCCAGGGAGGGGAGCAGTTCTTC.

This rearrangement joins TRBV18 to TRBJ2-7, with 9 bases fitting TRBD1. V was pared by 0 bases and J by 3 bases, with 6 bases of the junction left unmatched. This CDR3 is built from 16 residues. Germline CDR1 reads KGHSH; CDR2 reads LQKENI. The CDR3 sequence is CASSPPWTGADYEQYF. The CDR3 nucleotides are TGTGCCAGCTCACCACCGTGGACAGGGGCTGACTACGAGCAGTACTTC. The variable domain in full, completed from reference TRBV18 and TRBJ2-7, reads NAGVMQNPRHLVRRRGQEARLRCSPMKGHSHVYWYRQLPEEGLKFMVYLQKENIIDESGMPKERFSAEFPKEGPSILRIQQVVRGDSAAYFCASSPPWTGADYEQYFGPGTRLTVT.

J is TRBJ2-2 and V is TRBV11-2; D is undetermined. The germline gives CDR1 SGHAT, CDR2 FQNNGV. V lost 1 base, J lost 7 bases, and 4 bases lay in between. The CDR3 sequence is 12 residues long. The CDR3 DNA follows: TGTGCCAGCAGCTTAGGTATCGGGGAGCTGTTTTTT. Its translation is CASSLGIGELFF.

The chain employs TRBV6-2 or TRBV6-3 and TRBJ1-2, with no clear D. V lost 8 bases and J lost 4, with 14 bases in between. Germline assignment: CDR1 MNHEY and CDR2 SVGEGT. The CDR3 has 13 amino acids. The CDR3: CASCLQWFYGYTF. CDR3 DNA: TGTGCCAGCTGCCTACAGTGGTTCTATGGCTACACCTTC.

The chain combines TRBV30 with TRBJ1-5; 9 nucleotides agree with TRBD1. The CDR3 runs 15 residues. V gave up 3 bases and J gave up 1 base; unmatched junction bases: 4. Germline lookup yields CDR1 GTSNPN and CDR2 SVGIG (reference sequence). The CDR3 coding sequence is TGTGCCTGGAGCAAGGGACAGGGAAGCAATCAGCCCCAGCATTTT. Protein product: CAWSKGQGSNQPQHF. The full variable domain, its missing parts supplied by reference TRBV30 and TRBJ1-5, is SQTIHQWPATLVQPVGSPLSLECTVEGTSNPNLYWYRQAAGRGLQLLFYSVGIGQISSEVPQNLSASRPQDRQFILSSKKLLLSDSGFYLCAWSKGQGSNQPQHFGDGTRLSIL.

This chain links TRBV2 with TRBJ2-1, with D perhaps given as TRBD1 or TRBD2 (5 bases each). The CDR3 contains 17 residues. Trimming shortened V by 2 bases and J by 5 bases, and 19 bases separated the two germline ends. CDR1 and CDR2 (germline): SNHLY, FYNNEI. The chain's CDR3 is CASSEYAAGTPNNEQFF. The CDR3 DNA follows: TGTGCCAGCAGTGAATACGCGGCCGGGACCCCCAACAATGAGCAGTTCTTC.

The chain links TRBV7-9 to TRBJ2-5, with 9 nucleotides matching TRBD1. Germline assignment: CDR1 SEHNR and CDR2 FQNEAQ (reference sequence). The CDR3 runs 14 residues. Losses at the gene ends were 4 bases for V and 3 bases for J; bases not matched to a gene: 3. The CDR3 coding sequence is TGTGCCAGCAGCTCCCGGGACAGGGAAGAGACCCAGTACTTC. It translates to CASSSRDREETQYF.

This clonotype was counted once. CDR3 residues: CACISGGRYNEQFF. The CDR3 coding sequence is TGTGCCTGCATTAGCGGGGGAAGGTACAATGAGCAGTTCTTC. This chain uses TRBV30 with TRBJ2-1, with TRBD2 matching over 9 bases. The germline gives CDR1 GTSNPN, CDR2 SVGIG (reference sequence). J gave up 4 bases and V 6 bases, and 7 bases lay outside the gene matches. The CDR3 totals 14 residues.

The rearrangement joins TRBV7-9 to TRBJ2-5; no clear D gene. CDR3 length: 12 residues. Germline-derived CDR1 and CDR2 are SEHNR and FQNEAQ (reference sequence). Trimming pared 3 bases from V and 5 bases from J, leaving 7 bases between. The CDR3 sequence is CASSFTTETQYF. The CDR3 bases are TGTGCCAGCAGCTTCACAACGGAGACCCAGTACTTC.

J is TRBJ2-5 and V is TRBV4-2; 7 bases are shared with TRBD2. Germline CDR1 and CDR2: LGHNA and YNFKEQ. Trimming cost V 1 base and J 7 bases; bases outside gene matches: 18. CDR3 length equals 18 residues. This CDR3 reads CASSQGPRASGNVGTQYF. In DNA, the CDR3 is TGTGCCAGCAGCCAAGGCCCTAGGGCTAGCGGCAATGTGGGGACCCAGTACTTC.

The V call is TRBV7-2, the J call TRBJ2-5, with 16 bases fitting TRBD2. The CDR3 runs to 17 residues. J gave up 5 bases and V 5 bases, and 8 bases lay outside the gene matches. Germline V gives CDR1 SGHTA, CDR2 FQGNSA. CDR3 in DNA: TGTGCCAGCAGCCAATCGGGACTAGCGGGAGGGAGGGAGACCCAGTACTTC. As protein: CASSQSGLAGGRETQYF.